The T cell receptor (beta chain) described here comes from a study of T-cell memory formation after mild COVID-19. TCRdb reprocessed the 5' RACE reads with MiXCR, giving one entry per CDR3 protein. The data show roughly 170,000 distinct CDR3 sequences, less than 20% seen once. V lost 1 base to trimming and J lost 4 bases, with 5 bases between them. There are 13 residues in the CDR3. Germline values: CDR1 SGHDN, CDR2 FVKESK. The rearrangement uses TRBV14 and TRBJ2-1; D unclear. Sequenced sample: PBMCs or a T cell subset sorted from them (not recorded which). The source is a man between 18 and 29 years old who had mild COVID-19 (a few samples of this study predate the infection). Cell type and time point are not known. The CDR3 reads CASSQVRYNEQFF. In DNA form, the CDR3 reads TGTGCCAGCAGCCAAGTCCGGTACAATGAGCAGTTCTTC.